This T cell receptor beta chain was identified in a study of vaccination and CD4 T cells after COVID-19. Study context: Cellular stimulation was performed using overlapping spike peptides derived from SARS-CoV-2, HCoV-NL63, HCoV-OC43 and HCoV-229E.

Germline loops: CDR1 MNHEY, CDR2 SVGEGT. V gave up 3 bases and J gave up 0 bases; unmatched junction bases: 7. CDR3 length: 19 amino acids. A word on this clonotype: Its antigen is still unknown.

As for treatment: roughly 11-day PBMC culture with coronavirus spike peptide pools or control peptides (ViraFEST assay). The authors cultured about 2.2 million PBMCs per well with 9 to 10 IU/ml IL-2 and approximately 10 ug/ml peptide pools. Sequenced with the Oncomine TCR Beta short-read assay was DNA taken from cultured CD4+ T cells. From CD4+ T cells that had been cultured, genomic DNA was extracted. MiXCR, applied by TCRdb to the PCR reads, yields one record per CDR3 protein. In the table there are over 10,000 distinct CDR3 sequences, approximately 46% of which are singletons. The TCR originated in a human donor who had recovered from COVID-19. The sequences come from CD4+ T cells from blood, cultured in vitro, collected after SARS-CoV-2 vaccination. The rearrangement links TRBV6-2 or TRBV6-3 to TRBJ2-1, with 14 bases that match TRBD2. As DNA, the CDR3 is TGTGCCAGCAGTTATCCCGGGACTAGCGGGAGATACTCCTACAATGAGCAGTTCTTC. This gives the protein CASSYPGTSGRYSYNEQFF.